The sequence of this T cell receptor (beta chain) was determined in a study of T cells in Graves' hyperthyroidism and ophthalmopathy. This clonotype has ten or more counts. Calling Graves' hyperthyroidism stable meant ophthalmopathy did not progress within 18 months. Amplification of TCR beta CDR3 regions was performed using RNA transcripts as template. The HTBI primer set drove a first-round RT-PCR of the TCR CDR3. TCRdb used MiXCR to reprocess the multiplex PCR reads, holding one entry per CDR3 protein. The sample comprises under 400,000 distinct CDR3 sequences, around 25% of which are singletons, and 73% rests with the top ten. The clonotype originates from a man in his fifties or sixties with Graves' hyperthyroidism. Sequenced input: blood.

The CDR3 DNA sequence: TGTGCCAGCAGCCCGAACGGGGCTTTTGGAGAGACCCAGTACTTC. As protein: CASSPNGAFGETQYF. The chain employs TRBV7-3 and TRBJ2-5, with D possibly being TRBD1 or TRBD2 (5 bases each). The CDR3 totals 15 residues. Germline CDR1 is SGHTA and CDR2 is FQGTGA. V lost 5 bases and J lost 4, with 17 bases in between.